This TCR beta chain was recorded in a study of cytomegalovirus exposure and HLA in healthy donors. General study results and limits: Cytomegalovirus association was listed for approximately 160 TCR beta chains. Specificity for CMV antigens was confirmed in vitro for a few of the CMV-associated chains. The study found most TCR sequences rare, yet found some public TCRs in many donors.

The assay was immunoSEQ multiplex PCR, and TCRdb's table has in-frame clones only and misses some. This sample yields hundreds of thousands of clones, of which 86% are seen a single time; under 0.95% belongs to the top ten. Per germline, CDR1 SGDLS and CDR2 YYNGEE. Trimming cost V 4 bases and J 4 bases, with 12 bases left between them. The CDR3 has 14 amino acids. Regarding this clone: Its antigen is undetermined.

The specimen sequenced was PBMCs. The V and J genes are TRBV9 and TRBJ2-1, with D possibly matching TRBD2 (6 bases). The sequence was collected from a woman between 18 and 30 years old in good health and CMV-seronegative. Here the CDR3 DNA reads TGTGCCAGCAGCTCGGACCTAGCGTACAATGAGCAGTTCTTC. Encoded protein: CASSSDLAYNEQFF.